The 28 T cell receptor beta chains reported below all come from one sample, sequenced in a study of CXCR3-negative and CXCR3-positive naive CD8 T cells. Through 5' RACE with UMI labels, the TRB cDNA libraries were prepared. TCRdb reprocessed the 5' RACE reads and reports one entry per CDR3 protein, with no DNA. This sample's table has 43,000 or so distinct CDR3 sequences. Sequencing was done on a sample of naive CXCR3- CD8+ T cells from blood. Sample subset: CD45RO-CCR7+CD27+CD95- naive CD8+ T cells lacking CXCR3 (TNR3-). The receptors shown here come from a human donor in good health. Some clones in this sample may be carry-over from other donors' samples.

V is TRBV4-3 and J is TRBJ2-3; without DNA, the TCRdb call of TRBD2 cannot be checked. The CDR3 length is 13 residues. Germline values: CDR1 LGHNA, CDR2 YSLEER. CDR3 residues: CASSPATFGTQYF.

The chain links TRBV19 to TRBJ2-1; TCRdb indicates TRBD1, and absent DNA this call remains unverified. The length of the CDR3 is 12 residues. CDR1 is LNHDA, CDR2 SQIVND, per germline (reference sequence). The CDR3 loop is CAARQGLGEQFF. The whole variable domain, filled in from reference TRBV19 and TRBJ2-1, reads DGGITQSPKYLFRKEGQNVTLSCEQNLNHDAMYWYRQDPGQGLRLIYYSQIVNDFQKGDIAEGYSVSREKKESFPLTVTSAQKNPTAFYLCAARQGLGEQFFGPGTRLTVL.

The chain recombines TRBV28 with TRBJ1-6; absent DNA, TCRdb's TRBD1 call cannot be checked. The CDR3 is 14 amino acids. Germline V lookup: CDR1 MDHEN, CDR2 SYDVKM. The CDR3 loop is CASSFGQEDSPLHF. Looking up the rest from reference TRBV28 and TRBJ1-6 gives the full variable domain: DVKVTQSSRYLVKRTGEKVFLECVQDMDHENMFWYRQDPGLGLRLIYFSYDVKMKEKGDIPEGYSVSREKKERFSLILESASTNQTSMYLCASSFGQEDSPLHFGNGTRLTVT.

The gene calls are TRBV28 and TRBJ1-5. The CDR3 is 15 residues long. From germline, CDR1 is MDHEN and CDR2 SYDVKM. The CDR3 reads CASSLYGYSNQPQHF.

This rearrangement joins TRBV2 to TRBJ2-7; there is no DNA to check the TCRdb D call of TRBD1. The germline gives CDR1 SNHLY, CDR2 FYNNEI. The CDR3 covers 14 residues. The CDR3 loop is CATIGTQNSYEQYF.

The rearrangement joins TRBV12-3 or TRBV12-4 to TRBJ2-5; TCRdb designates TRBD1, a call that cannot be tested without DNA. This CDR3 contains 17 residues. The CDR3 protein is CASSSWGTDGDQETQYF.

V is TRBV29-1 and J is TRBJ2-7. The CDR3 has 12 amino acids. Germline loops: CDR1 SQVTM, CDR2 ANQGSEA. CDR3 protein: CSVEVESYEQYF.

The chain couples TRBV29-1 to TRBJ1-1; TCRdb selects TRBD1, and the lack of DNA leaves this call unchecked. The CDR3 loop spans 12 amino acids. Germline assignment: CDR1 SQVTM and CDR2 ANQGSEA. The chain's CDR3 is CSVDGRGTEAFF.

V is TRBV12-3 or TRBV12-4 and J is TRBJ2-3; TCRdb lists TRBD2, though no DNA is available to test this call. This CDR3 contains 15 residues. This chain's CDR3 is CASSKLAGGPDTQYF.

The rearrangement links TRBV7-2 to TRBJ2-7; without DNA, the TCRdb call of TRBD1 cannot be checked. CDR1 is SGHTA, CDR2 FQGNSA, per germline. The CDR3 spans 13 residues. Here the CDR3 reads CASSTGRNYEQYF.

The rearrangement joins TRBV7-9 to TRBJ2-2; the D call of TRBD2 rests on TCRdb alone, since no DNA is present to check it. The CDR3 covers 16 residues. Per the germline V gene, CDR1 is SEHNR and CDR2 is FQNEAQ (reference sequence). This chain's CDR3 is CASTQTWASGFGELFF.

This chain joins TRBV13 and TRBJ2-1; TCRdb selects TRBD2, and the lack of DNA leaves this call unchecked. Germline CDR1 PRHDT, CDR2 FYEKMQ (reference sequence). This CDR3 has 18 residues. CDR3 in amino acids: CASSSWTSGGVSYNEQFF.

This rearrangement joins TRBV28 to TRBJ1-5. The CDR3 has 16 amino acids. Germline CDR1 reads MDHEN; CDR2 reads SYDVKM. The CDR3 here is CASSLGRRAGNQPQHF.

The chain carries TRBV9 and TRBJ2-3. The CDR3 has 12 residues. Per germline, CDR1 SGDLS and CDR2 YYNGEE. CDR3 protein: CASSGGSDTQYF.

The chain uses TRBV29-1 and TRBJ2-1; TCRdb proposes TRBD2, but this gene call is untestable without DNA. The CDR3 sequence is 12 residues long. CDR1 is SQVTM and CDR2 is ANQGSEA in the germline V gene. CDR3 loop: CSAHPDSDEQLF.

The CDR3: CASSFDSSADTQYF. V usage is TRBV28 and J usage is TRBJ2-3; TCRdb's assignment of TRBD1 cannot be checked, as there is no DNA. This CDR3 has 14 amino acids. Germline CDR1 and CDR2: MDHEN and SYDVKM.

This CDR3 reads CSAFDRGGTEAFF. This sequence joins TRBV29-1 and TRBJ1-1; with no DNA, the TCRdb D assignment of TRBD1 cannot be verified. The CDR3 spans 13 residues. Germline loops: CDR1 SQVTM, CDR2 ANQGSEA.

The chain couples TRBV28 to TRBJ2-7; the TCRdb D gene call, TRBD1, has no DNA to confirm it. Germline CDR1 and CDR2: MDHEN and SYDVKM. This CDR3 region has 15 residues. CDR3 loop: CASTPRDRSSYEQYF.

The rearrangement joins TRBV12-3 or TRBV12-4 to TRBJ2-7; the TRBD2 assignment by TCRdb is unverifiable without DNA. The CDR3 spans 15 residues. CDR3 sequence: CASSLGGGAPYEQYF.

The genes are TRBV7-2 and TRBJ2-7; TCRdb calls TRBD2, which cannot be checked without DNA. Germline CDR1 SGHTA, CDR2 FQGNSA. The CDR3 length is 14 residues. The CDR3 sequence is CASSPVREYYEQYF.

The CDR3 protein is CASSYGRGRGYTF. The chain recombines TRBV6-5 with TRBJ1-2; TCRdb calls TRBD1, which cannot be checked without DNA. The CDR3 is made up of 13 amino acids. Germline V gives CDR1 MNHEY, CDR2 SVGAGI.

The chain uses TRBV10-3 and TRBJ2-1; TCRdb's assignment of TRBD2 cannot be checked, as there is no DNA. CDR3 length: 16 amino acids. The germline gives CDR1 ENHRY, CDR2 SYGVKD. The CDR3 is CAISESRGTSSEEQFF.

This clonotype is deemed medium-sized by its frequency. This chain uses TRBV2 with TRBJ2-7; TCRdb's D gene call, TRBD2, goes unchecked for lack of DNA. This CDR3 comprises 13 residues. The V gene's germline CDR1 is SNHLY and CDR2 FYNNEI. The CDR3: CASSQGRGYEQYF. Full variable domain (remainder filled in from reference TRBV2 and TRBJ2-7): EPEVTQTPSHQVTQMGQEVILRCVPISNHLYFYWYRQILGQKVEFLVSFYNNEISEKSEIFDDQFSVERPDGSNFTLKIRSTKLEDSAMYFCASSQGRGYEQYFGPGTRLTVT.

The genes are TRBV4-2 and TRBJ2-1. CDR1 is LGHNA and CDR2 is YNFKEQ in the germline V gene. This CDR3 has 14 residues. CDR3 sequence: CASSQDRYYNEQFF.

The rearrangement links TRBV27 to TRBJ1-1; without DNA, the TCRdb call of TRBD1 cannot be checked. There are 14 residues in the CDR3. Germline V gene sequence: CDR1 MNHEY, CDR2 SMNVEV (reference sequence). This CDR3 is CASSADSSNTEAFF.

This chain connects TRBV28 to TRBJ2-7; the TCRdb D gene call, TRBD1, has no DNA to confirm it. This CDR3 has 14 residues. Germline CDR1 is MDHEN and CDR2 is SYDVKM. CDR3 sequence: CASSQGQDSYEQYF.

This chain links TRBV4-2 with TRBJ2-2. This CDR3 region has 17 residues. Germline lookup yields CDR1 LGHNA and CDR2 YNFKEQ. The chain's CDR3 is CASSQGLWEMIAGELFF.

The J gene is TRBJ2-7, the V gene TRBV20-1; as DNA is missing, the TRBD2 call by TCRdb cannot be tested. The CDR3 loop spans 15 amino acids. CDR1 is DFQATT and CDR2 is SNEGSKA in the germline V gene (reference sequence). Here the CDR3 reads CSARAEGWSSYEQYF.